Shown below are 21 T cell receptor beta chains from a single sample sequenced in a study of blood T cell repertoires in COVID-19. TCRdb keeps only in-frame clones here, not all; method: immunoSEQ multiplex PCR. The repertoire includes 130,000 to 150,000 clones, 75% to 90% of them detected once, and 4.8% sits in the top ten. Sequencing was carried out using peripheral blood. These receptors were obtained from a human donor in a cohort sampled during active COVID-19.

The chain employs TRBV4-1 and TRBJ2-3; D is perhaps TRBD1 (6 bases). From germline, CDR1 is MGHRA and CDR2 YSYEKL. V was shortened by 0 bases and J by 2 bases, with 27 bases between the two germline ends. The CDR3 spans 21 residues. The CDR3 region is CASSQEDGRFRGTPLTDTQYF. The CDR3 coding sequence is TGCGCCAGCAGCCAAGAGGACGGCCGCTTTAGAGGGACACCACTCACAGATACGCAGTATTTT.

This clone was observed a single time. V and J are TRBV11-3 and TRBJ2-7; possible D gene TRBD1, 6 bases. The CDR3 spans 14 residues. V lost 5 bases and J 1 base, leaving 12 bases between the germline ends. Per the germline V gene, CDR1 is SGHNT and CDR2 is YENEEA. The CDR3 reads CASSPTGLSYEQYF. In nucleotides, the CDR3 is TGTGCCAGCAGCCCTACAGGGTTATCCTACGAGCAGTACTTC.

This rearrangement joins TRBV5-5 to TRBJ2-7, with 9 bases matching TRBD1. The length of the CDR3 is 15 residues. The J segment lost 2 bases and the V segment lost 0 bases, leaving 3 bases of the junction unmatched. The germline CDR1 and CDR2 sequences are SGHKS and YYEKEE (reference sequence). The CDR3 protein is CASSLAGTGPYEQYV. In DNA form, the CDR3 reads TGTGCCAGCAGCTTGGCTGGGACAGGGCCCTACGAGCAGTACGTC.

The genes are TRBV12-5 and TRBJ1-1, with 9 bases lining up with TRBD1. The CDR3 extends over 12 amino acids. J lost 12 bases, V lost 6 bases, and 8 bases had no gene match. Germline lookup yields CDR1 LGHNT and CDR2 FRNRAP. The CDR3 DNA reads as TGTGCTAGTGGCCCCGGACAGGGGAGGACTTTCTTT. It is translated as CASGPGQGRTFF.

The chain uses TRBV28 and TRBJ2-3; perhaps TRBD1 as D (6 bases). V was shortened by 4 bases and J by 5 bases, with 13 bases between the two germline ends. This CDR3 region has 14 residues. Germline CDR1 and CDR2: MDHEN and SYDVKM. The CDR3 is CASSSRQARDTQYF. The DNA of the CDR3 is TGTGCCAGCAGTTCAAGACAGGCTAGAGATACGCAGTATTTT.

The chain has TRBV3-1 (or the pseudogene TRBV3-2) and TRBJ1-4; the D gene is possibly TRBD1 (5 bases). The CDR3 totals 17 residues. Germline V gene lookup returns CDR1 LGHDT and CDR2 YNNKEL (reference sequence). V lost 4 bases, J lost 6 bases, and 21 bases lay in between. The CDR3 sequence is CASSPIFWGTEDEKLFF. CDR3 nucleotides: TGTGCCAGCAGCCCGATCTTTTGGGGCACCGAGGATGAAAAACTGTTTTTT.

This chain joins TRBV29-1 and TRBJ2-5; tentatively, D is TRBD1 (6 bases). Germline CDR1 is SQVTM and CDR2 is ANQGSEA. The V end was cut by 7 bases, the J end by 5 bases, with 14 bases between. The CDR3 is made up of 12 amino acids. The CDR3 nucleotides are TGCAGCGCCCGAATTCAGGGGGAGACCCAGTACTTC. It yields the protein CSARIQGETQYF.

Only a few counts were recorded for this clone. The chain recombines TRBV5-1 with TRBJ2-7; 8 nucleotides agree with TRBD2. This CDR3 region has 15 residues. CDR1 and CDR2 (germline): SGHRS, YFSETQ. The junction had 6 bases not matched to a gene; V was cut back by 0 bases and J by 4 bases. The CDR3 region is CASSLVVAGKYEQYF. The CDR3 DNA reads TGCGCCAGCAGCTTGGTGGTAGCGGGGAAGTACGAGCAGTACTTC. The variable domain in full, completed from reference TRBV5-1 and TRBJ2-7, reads KAGVTQTPRYLIKTRGQQVTLSCSPISGHRSVSWYQQTPGQGLQFLFEYFSETQRNKGNFPGRFSGRQFSNSRSEMNVSTLELGDSALYLCASSLVVAGKYEQYFGPGTRLTVT.

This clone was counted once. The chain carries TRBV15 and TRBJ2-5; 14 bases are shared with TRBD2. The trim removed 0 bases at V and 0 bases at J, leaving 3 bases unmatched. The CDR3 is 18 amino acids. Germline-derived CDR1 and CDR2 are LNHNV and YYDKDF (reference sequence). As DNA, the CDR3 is TGTGCCACCAGCAGAGATTGGACTAGCGGGGGGTACCAAGAGACCCAGTACTTC. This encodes CATSRDWTSGGYQETQYF.

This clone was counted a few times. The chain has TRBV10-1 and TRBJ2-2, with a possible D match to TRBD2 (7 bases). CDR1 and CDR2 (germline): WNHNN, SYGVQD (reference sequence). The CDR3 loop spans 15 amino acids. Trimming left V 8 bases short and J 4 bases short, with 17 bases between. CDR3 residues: CASQVGGQGTGELFF. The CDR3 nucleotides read TGCGCCAGCCAAGTGGGGGGGCAGGGCACCGGGGAGCTGTTTTTT.

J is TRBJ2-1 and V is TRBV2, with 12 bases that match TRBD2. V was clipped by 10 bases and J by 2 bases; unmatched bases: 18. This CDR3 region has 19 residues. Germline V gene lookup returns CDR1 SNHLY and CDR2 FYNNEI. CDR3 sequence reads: CATQGGASGRASTYNEQFF. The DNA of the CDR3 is TGTGCCACCCAGGGAGGGGCTAGCGGGAGGGCCAGCACCTACAATGAGCAGTTCTTC. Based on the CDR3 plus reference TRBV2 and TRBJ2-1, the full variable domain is EPEVTQTPSHQVTQMGQEVILRCVPISNHLYFYWYRQILGQKVEFLVSFYNNEISEKSEIFDDQFSVERPDGSNFTLKIRSTKLEDSAMYFCATQGGASGRASTYNEQFFGPGTRLTVL.

CDR3 nucleotides: TGTGCCAGCAGCTTGACTAGCGGGACCTACAATGAGCAGTTCTTC. This encodes CASSLTSGTYNEQFF. This chain uses TRBV2 with TRBJ2-1; 11 positions agree with TRBD2. The CDR3 consists of 15 residues. V shed 6 bases and J 2 bases; nucleotides not matched to a gene: 3. CDR1 and CDR2 from the germline V gene are SNHLY and FYNNEI. The whole variable domain, remainder taken from reference TRBV2 and TRBJ2-1, is EPEVTQTPSHQVTQMGQEVILRCVPISNHLYFYWYRQILGQKVEFLVSFYNNEISEKSEIFDDQFSVERPDGSNFTLKIRSTKLEDSAMYFCASSLTSGTYNEQFFGPGTRLTVL.

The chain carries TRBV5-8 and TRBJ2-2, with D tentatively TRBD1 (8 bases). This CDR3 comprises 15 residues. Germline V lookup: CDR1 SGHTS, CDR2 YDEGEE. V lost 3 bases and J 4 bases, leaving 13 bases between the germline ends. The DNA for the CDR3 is TGTGCCAGCAGCTACAGGGGGGGAAGCACCGGGGAGCTGTTTTTT. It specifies CASSYRGGSTGELFF.

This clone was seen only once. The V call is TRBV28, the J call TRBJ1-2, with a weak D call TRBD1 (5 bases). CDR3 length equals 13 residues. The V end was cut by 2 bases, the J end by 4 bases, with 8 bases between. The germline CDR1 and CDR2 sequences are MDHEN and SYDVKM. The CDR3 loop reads CASSLVGGYGYTF. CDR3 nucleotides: TGTGCCAGCAGTTTAGTCGGGGGCTATGGCTACACCTTC.

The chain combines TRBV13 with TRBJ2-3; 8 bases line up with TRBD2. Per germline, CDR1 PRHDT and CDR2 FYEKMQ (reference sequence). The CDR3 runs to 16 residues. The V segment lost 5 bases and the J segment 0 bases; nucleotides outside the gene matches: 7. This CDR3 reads CASSITSGPSTDTQYF. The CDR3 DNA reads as TGTGCCAGCAGCATAACTAGCGGACCTAGCACAGATACGCAGTATTTT. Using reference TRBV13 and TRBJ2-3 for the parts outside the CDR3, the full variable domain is AAGVIQSPRHLIKEKRETATLKCYPIPRHDTVYWYQQGPGQDPQFLISFYEKMQSDKGSIPDRFSAQQFSDYHSELNMSSLELGDSALYFCASSITSGPSTDTQYFGPGTRLTVL.

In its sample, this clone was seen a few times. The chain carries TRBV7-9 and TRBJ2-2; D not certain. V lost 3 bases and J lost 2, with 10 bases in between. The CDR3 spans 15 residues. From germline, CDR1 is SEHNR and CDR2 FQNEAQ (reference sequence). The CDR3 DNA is TGTGCCAGCAGCTTGAGAGAGCCTAACACCGGGGAGCTGTTTTTT. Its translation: CASSLREPNTGELFF.

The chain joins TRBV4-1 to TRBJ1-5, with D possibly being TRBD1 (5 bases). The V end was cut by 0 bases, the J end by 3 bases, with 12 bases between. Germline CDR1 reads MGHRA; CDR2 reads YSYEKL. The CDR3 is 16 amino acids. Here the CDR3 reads CASSQDRVGSNQPQHF. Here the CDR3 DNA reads TGCGCCAGCAGCCAAGACAGGGTAGGGTCCAATCAGCCCCAGCATTTT.

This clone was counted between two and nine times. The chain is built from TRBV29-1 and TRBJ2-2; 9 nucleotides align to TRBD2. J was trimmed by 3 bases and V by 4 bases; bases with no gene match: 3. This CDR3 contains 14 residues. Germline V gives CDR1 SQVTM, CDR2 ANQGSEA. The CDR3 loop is CSVGERGDTGELFF. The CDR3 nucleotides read TGCAGCGTTGGGGAGCGGGGGGACACCGGGGAGCTGTTTTTT.

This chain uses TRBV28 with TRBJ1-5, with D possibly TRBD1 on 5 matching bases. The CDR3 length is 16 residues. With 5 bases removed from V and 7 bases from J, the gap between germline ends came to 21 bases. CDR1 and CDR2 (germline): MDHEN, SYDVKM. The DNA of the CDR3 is TGTGCCAGCAGTCCCCCCCCTTGGGGCGCAGGGCAGCCCCAGCATTTT. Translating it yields CASSPPPWGAGQPQHF.

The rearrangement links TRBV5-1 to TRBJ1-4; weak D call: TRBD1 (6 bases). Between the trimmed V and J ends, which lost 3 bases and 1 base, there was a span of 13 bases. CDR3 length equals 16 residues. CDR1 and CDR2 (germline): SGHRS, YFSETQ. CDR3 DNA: TGCGCCAGCAGCTGCGGACAGACCTTAACTAATGAAAAACTGTTTTTT. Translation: CASSCGQTLTNEKLFF.

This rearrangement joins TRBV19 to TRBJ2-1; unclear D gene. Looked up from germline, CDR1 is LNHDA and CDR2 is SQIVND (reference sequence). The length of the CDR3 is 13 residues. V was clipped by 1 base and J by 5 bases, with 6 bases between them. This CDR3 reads CASSIGPNNEQFF. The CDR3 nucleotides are TGTGCCAGTAGTATAGGCCCTAACAATGAGCAGTTCTTC.